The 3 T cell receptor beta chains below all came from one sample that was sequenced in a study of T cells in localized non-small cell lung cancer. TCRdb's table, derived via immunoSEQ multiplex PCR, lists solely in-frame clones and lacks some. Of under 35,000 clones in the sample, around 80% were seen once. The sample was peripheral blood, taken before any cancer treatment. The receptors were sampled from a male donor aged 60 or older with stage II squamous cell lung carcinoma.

The CDR3 loop is CASTERGALYGYTF. CDR3 coding DNA: TGTGCCAGCACCGAAAGGGGGGCTCTTTATGGCTACACCTTC. This chain connects TRBV6-1 to TRBJ1-2; maybe TRBD1 (6 bases). Deletions cut 7 bases from V and 5 bases from J, with 17 bases between. The CDR3 is 14 residues long. Germline V gene sequence: CDR1 MNHNS, CDR2 SASEGT.

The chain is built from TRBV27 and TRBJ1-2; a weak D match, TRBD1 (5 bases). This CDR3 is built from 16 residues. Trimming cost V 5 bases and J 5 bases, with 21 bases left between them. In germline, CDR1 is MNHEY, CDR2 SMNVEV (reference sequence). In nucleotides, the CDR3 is TGTGCCAGCAGTCTGAGTACTGGGACGACCCTATATGGCTACACCTTC. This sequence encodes CASSLSTGTTLYGYTF.

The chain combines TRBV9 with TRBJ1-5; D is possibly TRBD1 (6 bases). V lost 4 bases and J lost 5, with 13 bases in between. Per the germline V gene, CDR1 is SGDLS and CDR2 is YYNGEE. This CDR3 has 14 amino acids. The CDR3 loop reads CASSYGGRDQPQHF. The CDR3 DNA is TGTGCCAGCAGCTATGGGGGCAGGGATCAGCCCCAGCATTTT.